This T cell receptor (beta chain) is from a study of blood T cell repertoires in COVID-19. Study context: COVID-19 samples from acute and convalescent phases originated in the United States, Italy and Spain. Sample material is recorded as cDNA or gDNA derived from T cells, B-cell-depleted T cells, or PBMCs.

Germline V lookup: CDR1 SGHTA, CDR2 FQGNSA. The V segment lost 4 bases and the J segment 6 bases; nucleotides outside the gene matches: 7. This CDR3 region has 16 residues. This clone was counted a single time. Under the authors' procedure: Reference gene primer amplification yielded estimated nucleated cell counts. Profiling relied on immunoSEQ multiplex PCR, and the TCRdb table lists in-frame clones only, not all of them. V and J calls plus clone size are reproduced from that table; the DNA served to infer D and trimming. The repertoire holds 40,000 to 55,000 clones, 65% to 85% seen once, with around 2.3% in the top ten.

The sequencing sample was made of peripheral blood. This rearrangement joins TRBV7-2 to TRBJ2-1; 12 bases are shared with TRBD2. The receptor's source is a man in his fifties with acute or convalescent COVID-19. The CDR3 loop reads CASSWPLAGGLNEQFF. CDR3 in DNA: TGTGCCAGCAGCTGGCCCCTAGCGGGGGGGCTCAATGAGCAGTTCTTC.